This passage covers 32 T cell receptor beta chains from one sample sequenced in a study of shared clonotypes between healthy human individuals. The table came from immunoSEQ multiplex PCR; TCRdb's copy has only in-frame clones and leaves some out. Of about half a million clones in the sample, around 79% were seen once. The material sequenced was PBMCs. These receptors were obtained from a woman aged 40 to 49 in good health. Some clones in this sample may be carry-over from other donors' samples.

The rearrangement joins TRBV7-9 to TRBJ2-1, with TRBD2 matching over 11 bases. This CDR3 region has 14 residues. Trimming at V came to 3 bases and at J to 15 bases, leaving 10 bases not matched to a gene. Per germline, CDR1 SEHNR and CDR2 FQNEAQ (reference sequence). The CDR3 nucleotides read TGTGCCAGCAGCTTGGGCCTAGCGGGAGGCTCCGGGTTCTTC. Residues: CASSLGLAGGSGFF.

The chain employs TRBV6-5 and TRBJ2-7, with TRBD1 as a possible D gene (8 bases). CDR3 length: 15 residues. Germline CDR1 is MNHEY and CDR2 is SVGAGI. V was cut by 5 bases and J by 2 bases, with 16 bases left in between. CDR3 protein: CASSPDREGAYEQYF. The DNA for the CDR3 is TGTGCCAGCAGTCCGGACAGGGAGGGGGCCTACGAGCAGTACTTC.

The CDR3 coding sequence is TGTGCCAGTAGTTTCTCCGGGACTAGCGGGAGGGGGGCGCAGTTCTTC. Translating it yields CASSFSGTSGRGAQFF. V gene TRBV19 combines with J gene TRBJ2-1; TRBD2 aligns across 16 bases. The CDR3 consists of 16 residues. CDR1 is LNHDA, CDR2 SQIVND, per germline (reference sequence). Losses at the gene ends were 5 bases for V and 12 bases for J; bases not matched to a gene: 10. Full variable domain (missing parts from reference TRBV19 and TRBJ2-1): DGGITQSPKYLFRKEGQNVTLSCEQNLNHDAMYWYRQDPGQGLRLIYYSQIVNDFQKGDIAEGYSVSREKKESFPLTVTSAQKNPTAFYLCASSFSGTSGRGAQFFGPGTRLTVL.

A remark on this clone: In this CDR3 the conserved last residue, phenylalanine or tryptophan, is missing, so a read error is likely. The chain uses TRBV30 and TRBJ1-1, with 10 bases matching TRBD1. With V trimmed by 4 bases and J by 0 bases, 5 bases remained unmatched. This CDR3 region has 15 residues. In germline, CDR1 is GTSNPN, CDR2 SVGIG (reference sequence). The CDR3 nucleotides are TGTGCCTGGATGGACAGGGGGACGATGAACACTGAAGCTTTCCTT. This gives the protein CAWMDRGTMNTEAFL.

The rearrangement links TRBV20-1 to TRBJ2-1; D uncertain. Germline V gives CDR1 DFQATT, CDR2 SNEGSKA (reference sequence). The CDR3 sequence is 11 residues long. Trimming removed 3 bases from V and 8 bases from J, with 8 bases in between. The CDR3 region has the DNA TGCAGTGCTAGTGGTGAAGATGAGCAGTTCTTC. The encoded protein is CSASGEDEQFF.

This sequence joins TRBV7-2 and TRBJ2-6, with D possibly matching TRBD2 (5 bases). Germline CDR1 is SGHTA and CDR2 is FQGNSA. The CDR3 length is 16 residues. Trimming shortened V by 7 bases and J by 4 bases, and 17 bases separated the two germline ends. The DNA for the CDR3 is TGTGCCAGCACCCCTGACCGGGGTACCGGGGCCAACGTCCTGACTTTC. It specifies CASTPDRGTGANVLTF.

Only a few counts were recorded for this clone. The V and J genes are TRBV6-1 and TRBJ2-3; D perhaps matches TRBD2 (5 bases). Between the trimmed V and J ends, which lost 6 bases and 2 bases, there was a span of 12 bases. Per germline, CDR1 MNHNS and CDR2 SASEGT. There are 14 residues in the CDR3. CDR3 residues: CASSQLGPTDTQYF. CDR3 bases: TGTGCCAGCAGCCAACTAGGACCCACAGATACGCAGTATTTT.

The V and J genes are TRBV5-1 and TRBJ2-3; TRBD2 might be the D (6 bases). Trimming removed 4 bases from V and 3 bases from J, with 12 bases in between. CDR3 length: 14 residues. Germline lookup yields CDR1 SGHRS and CDR2 YFSETQ. This CDR3 is CASSLGEATDTQYF. The CDR3 nucleotides read TGCGCCAGCAGCCTGGGGGAGGCGACAGATACGCAGTATTTT.

V gene TRBV6-1 combines with J gene TRBJ1-4; possibly TRBD1 for D (6 bases). The CDR3 runs to 14 residues. Germline lookup yields CDR1 MNHNS and CDR2 SASEGT. Trimming removed 5 bases at V and 5 bases at J, with 12 bases between. As DNA, the CDR3 is TGTGCCAGCAGTACAGGGTCCTCCAATGAAAAACTGTTTTTT. Its protein is CASSTGSSNEKLFF.

This CDR3 reads CSASTTDEQFF. CDR3 coding DNA: TGCAGTGCTAGCACTACCGATGAGCAGTTCTTC. The J gene is TRBJ2-1, the V gene TRBV20-1; D uncertain. The V gene's germline CDR1 is DFQATT and CDR2 SNEGSKA (reference sequence). The V end lost 3 bases, the J end lost 8 bases, and 8 bases lay between the germline ends. The CDR3 loop spans 11 amino acids.

The rearrangement uses TRBV2 and TRBJ2-7, with TRBD2 as a possible D gene (6 bases). The CDR3 has 13 amino acids. Trimming pared 8 bases from V and 2 bases from J, leaving 13 bases between. Germline values: CDR1 SNHLY, CDR2 FYNNEI. CDR3 protein: CASEKGGAYEQYF. CDR3 nucleotide sequence: TGTGCCAGCGAGAAGGGAGGCGCCTACGAGCAGTACTTC.

The chain joins TRBV19 to TRBJ1-3, with D tentatively TRBD1 (5 bases). Between the trimmed V and J ends, which lost 4 bases and 0 bases, there was a span of 13 bases. This CDR3 has 16 amino acids. From germline, CDR1 is LNHDA and CDR2 SQIVND (reference sequence). CDR3 sequence reads: CASSTYGHSSGNTIYF. DNA of the CDR3: TGTGCCAGTAGTACATACGGACATTCCTCTGGAAACACCATATATTTT.

This chain connects TRBV28 to TRBJ2-1, with D possibly matching TRBD2 (7 bases). Trimming cost V 3 bases and J 4 bases, with 28 bases left between them. The germline gives CDR1 MDHEN, CDR2 SYDVKM. The CDR3 is 20 residues long. This CDR3 is CASSFLGQGKGEGRYNEQFF. The DNA for the CDR3 is TGTGCCAGCAGTTTTTTGGGGCAGGGGAAGGGGGAGGGCCGGTACAATGAGCAGTTCTTC.

The V call is TRBV7-9, the J call TRBJ2-5; TRBD2 aligns across 8 bases. Germline V gives CDR1 SEHNR, CDR2 FQNEAQ (reference sequence). This CDR3 region has 14 residues. Trimming took 5 bases from V and 4 from J; bases not matched to a gene: 6. In nucleotides, the CDR3 is TGTGCCAGCAGCGCGGGACTAGTGGGAGAGACCCAGTACTTC. This translates into CASSAGLVGETQYF.

The chain employs TRBV4-1 and TRBJ2-1; the D is unclear. Germline values: CDR1 MGHRA, CDR2 YSYEKL. The CDR3 is made up of 17 amino acids. The ends were cut back, 3 bases at V and 0 bases at J, with 15 bases in the middle. The CDR3 loop reads CASSHPLGGISYNEQFF. The CDR3, as DNA: TGCGCCAGCAGCCACCCATTGGGCGGAATCTCCTACAATGAGCAGTTCTTC.

This clone was observed a single time. The chain couples TRBV14 to TRBJ2-2, with 14 bases lining up with TRBD2. This CDR3 is built from 21 residues. The trim removed 3 bases at V and 3 bases at J, leaving 15 bases unmatched. From germline, CDR1 is SGHDN and CDR2 FVKESK. CDR3 coding DNA: TGTGCCAGCAGCCATACGACTAGCGGGAGGGCCGGCTCCCGCTACACCGGGGAGCTGTTTTTT. Its translation: CASSHTTSGRAGSRYTGELFF.

This clone came up a few times. The chain employs TRBV15 and TRBJ1-4, with D perhaps matching TRBD1 (6 bases). Per germline, CDR1 LNHNV and CDR2 YYDKDF (reference sequence). Between the trimmed V and J ends, which lost 1 base and 12 bases, there was a span of 18 bases. The CDR3 has 15 amino acids. CDR3 sequence: CATSRGGGRRTELFF. CDR3 DNA: TGTGCCACCAGCAGAGGCGGGGGCAGGCGGACGGAACTGTTTTTT.

V and J are TRBV5-1 and TRBJ2-5, with TRBD2 identical over 7 bases. CDR1 and CDR2 from the germline V gene are SGHRS and YFSETQ. The V and J ends lost 0 bases and 5 bases, in that order; junction bases with no gene match: 7. This CDR3 is 15 amino acids long. In nucleotides, the CDR3 is TGCGCCAGCAGCTTGGTGGGGGGGAGCCGGGAGACCCAGTACTTC. Translation: CASSLVGGSRETQYF.

This chain joins TRBV9 and TRBJ1-4; possibly TRBD1 for D (6 bases). Trimming shortened V by 0 bases and J by 7 bases, and 13 bases separated the two germline ends. This CDR3 has 15 residues. Germline assignment: CDR1 SGDLS and CDR2 YYNGEE. CDR3 amino acids: CASSVDGGLGEKLFF. The DNA of the CDR3 is TGTGCCAGCAGCGTAGATGGGGGGCTTGGTGAAAAACTGTTTTTT.

This chain links TRBV28 with TRBJ2-5; D perhaps matches TRBD1 (6 bases). Germline V gives CDR1 MDHEN, CDR2 SYDVKM. The V and J ends lost 6 bases and 5 bases respectively, with 16 bases between them. This CDR3 is 14 amino acids long. The CDR3 nucleotides are TGTGCCAGCAGACAACAGGGTGAATTTGAGACCCAGTACTTC. Encoded protein: CASRQQGEFETQYF.

Concerning this clone itself: Additional DNA sequences in this sample encode the identical CDR3. The chain links TRBV5-4 to TRBJ2-7, with TRBD2 matching 15 bases. After removal of 4 bases from V and 3 bases from J, the junction contained 2 bases not matched to a gene. The germline V gene has CDR1 SGHNT and CDR2 YYREEE (reference sequence). The CDR3 contains 15 residues. The CDR3 reads CASSLGLAGGYEQYF. CDR3 coding DNA: TGTGCCAGCAGCCTGGGACTAGCGGGAGGCTACGAGCAGTACTTC.

The sample holds one count of this clone. This chain links TRBV9 with TRBJ1-1, with D unresolved. Trimming pared 3 bases from V and 7 bases from J, leaving 16 bases between. From germline, CDR1 is SGDLS and CDR2 YYNGEE. This CDR3 is 14 amino acids long. CDR3 residues: CASSAFGETGEAFF. Here the CDR3 DNA reads TGTGCCAGCAGCGCATTTGGGGAGACGGGTGAAGCTTTCTTT.

The chain is built from TRBV27 and TRBJ2-2; 8 bases are shared with TRBD1. Germline V gene sequence: CDR1 MNHEY, CDR2 SMNVEV (reference sequence). V shed 5 bases, J shed 0 bases, and the junction held 5 bases outside the gene matches. The CDR3 length is 16 residues. CDR3 sequence reads: CASSAYRGANTGELFF. In DNA, the CDR3 is TGTGCCAGCAGTGCTTACAGGGGGGCGAACACCGGGGAGCTGTTTTTT.

The V gene is TRBV18, the J gene TRBJ2-7; 14 nucleotides agree with TRBD2. The J segment lost 3 bases and the V segment lost 4 bases, leaving 2 bases of the junction unmatched. The CDR3 is made up of 15 amino acids. Looked up from germline, CDR1 is KGHSH and CDR2 is LQKENI. The CDR3 spells CASSRGTSGSYEQYF. The CDR3, as DNA: TGTGCCAGCTCACGCGGGACTAGCGGGAGCTACGAGCAGTACTTC. The whole variable domain, remainder taken from reference TRBV18 and TRBJ2-7, is NAGVMQNPRHLVRRRGQEARLRCSPMKGHSHVYWYRQLPEEGLKFMVYLQKENIIDESGMPKERFSAEFPKEGPSILRIQQVVRGDSAAYFCASSRGTSGSYEQYFGPGTRLTVT.

A few counts support this clone. The chain carries TRBV28 and TRBJ2-1; D is uncertain. The V gene lost 5 bases and the J gene lost 10 bases, with 24 bases spanning the gap. CDR1 is MDHEN and CDR2 is SYDVKM in the germline V gene. The CDR3 extends over 16 amino acids. The CDR3 nucleotides are TGTGCCAGCAGTCCACGAGGTAGTGGTGTGTTGGGAGAGCAGTTCTTC. Translation gives CASSPRGSGVLGEQFF.

This clone appeared a few times. This rearrangement joins TRBV2 to TRBJ1-3; no reliable D call. Germline values: CDR1 SNHLY, CDR2 FYNNEI. The CDR3 runs 14 residues. With 3 bases removed from V and 5 bases from J, the gap between germline ends came to 11 bases. CDR3 residues: CASSEVGYRNTIYF. The DNA of the CDR3 is TGTGCCAGCAGTGAGGTGGGATATAGAAACACCATATATTTT.

This clone showed up just a few times. The chain employs TRBV29-1 and TRBJ1-1; TRBD1 matches at 9 bases. The V gene's germline CDR1 is SQVTM and CDR2 ANQGSEA. With V trimmed by 2 bases and J by 3 bases, 4 bases remained unmatched. The CDR3 is made up of 14 amino acids. The CDR3 DNA follows: TGCAGCGTTGAAAGGACAGGGGAAGACACTGAAGCTTTCTTT. Protein: CSVERTGEDTEAFF.

The V call is TRBV9, the J call TRBJ1-3; D might be TRBD1 (6 bases). V lost 3 bases to trimming and J lost 2 bases, with 15 bases between them. Germline V gene lookup returns CDR1 SGDLS and CDR2 YYNGEE. The length of the CDR3 is 16 residues. CDR3: CASSDPGHGPGNTIYF. In nucleotides, the CDR3 is TGTGCCAGCAGCGACCCGGGACACGGACCTGGAAACACCATATATTTT.

This chain uses TRBV4-3 with TRBJ2-7; a possible D gene is TRBD2 (6 bases). Trimming took off 1 base at V and 3 bases at J, with 16 bases between the two ends. The CDR3 is 16 amino acids. Germline V gene lookup returns CDR1 LGHNA and CDR2 YSLEER. The CDR3 bases are TGCGCCAGCAGCCAAGTACACGGGAGTGGGGGCTACGAGCAGTACTTC. Translating it yields CASSQVHGSGGYEQYF.

The chain is built from TRBV15 and TRBJ2-7, with 9 bases identical to TRBD2. Germline trimming cut 0 bases from V and 5 bases from J; bases unmatched to any gene: 14. Germline assignment: CDR1 LNHNV and CDR2 YYDKDF (reference sequence). This CDR3 contains 18 residues. CDR3 sequence (DNA): TGTGCCACCAGCAGAGATCCCCCGGCAAGCGGGAGGTTTCACGAGCAGTACTTC. It specifies CATSRDPPASGRFHEQYF.

CDR3 in DNA: TGTGCCAGCAGCTGGAGCGGGGCTAGCACAGATACGCAGTATTTT. It specifies CASSWSGASTDTQYF. The J gene is TRBJ2-3, the V gene TRBV11-2, with 7 bases aligning to TRBD2. The CDR3 runs to 15 residues. CDR1 SGHAT and CDR2 FQNNGV come from the germline V gene. The V segment lost 4 bases and the J segment 0 bases; nucleotides outside the gene matches: 4.

This chain uses TRBV7-2 with TRBJ2-7; no definite D call. This CDR3 comprises 13 residues. Per germline, CDR1 SGHTA and CDR2 FQGNSA. V gave up 4 bases and J gave up 1 base, with 8 bases separating them. CDR3 in amino acids: CASSSSTSYEQYF. In DNA form, the CDR3 reads TGTGCCAGCAGCTCCTCGACTTCCTACGAGCAGTACTTC.